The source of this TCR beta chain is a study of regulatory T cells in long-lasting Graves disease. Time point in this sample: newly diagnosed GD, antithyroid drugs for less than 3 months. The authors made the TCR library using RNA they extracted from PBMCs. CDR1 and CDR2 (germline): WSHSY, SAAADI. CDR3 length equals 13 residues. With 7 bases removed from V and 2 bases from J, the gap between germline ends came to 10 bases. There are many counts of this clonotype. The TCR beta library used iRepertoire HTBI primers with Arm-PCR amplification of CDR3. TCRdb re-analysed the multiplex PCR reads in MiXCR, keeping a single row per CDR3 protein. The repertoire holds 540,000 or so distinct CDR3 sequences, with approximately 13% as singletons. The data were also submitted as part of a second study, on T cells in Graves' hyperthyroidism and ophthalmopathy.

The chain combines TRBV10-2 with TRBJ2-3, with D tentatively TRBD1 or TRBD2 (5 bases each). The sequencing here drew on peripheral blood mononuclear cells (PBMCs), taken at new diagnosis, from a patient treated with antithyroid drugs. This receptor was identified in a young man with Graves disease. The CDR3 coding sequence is TGCGCCAGCATGGGACCGAACACAGATACGCAGTATTTT. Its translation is CASMGPNTDTQYF.